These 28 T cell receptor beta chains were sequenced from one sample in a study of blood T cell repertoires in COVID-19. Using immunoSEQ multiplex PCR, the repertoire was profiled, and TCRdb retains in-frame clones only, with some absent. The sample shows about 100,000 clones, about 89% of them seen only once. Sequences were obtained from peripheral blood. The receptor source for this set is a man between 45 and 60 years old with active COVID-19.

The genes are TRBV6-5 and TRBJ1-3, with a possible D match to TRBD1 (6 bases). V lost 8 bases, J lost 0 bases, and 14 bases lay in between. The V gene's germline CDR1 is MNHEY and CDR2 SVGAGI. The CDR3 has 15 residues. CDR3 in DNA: TGTGCCAGCGGACAGTCCAACTACTCTGGAAACACCATATATTTT. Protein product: CASGQSNYSGNTIYF.

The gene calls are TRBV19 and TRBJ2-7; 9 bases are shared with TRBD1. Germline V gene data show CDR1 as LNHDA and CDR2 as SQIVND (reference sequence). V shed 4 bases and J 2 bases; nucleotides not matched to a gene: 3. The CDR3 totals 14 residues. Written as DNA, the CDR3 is TGTGCCAGTAGTAGGGGACAGGGACCCTACGAGCAGTACTTC. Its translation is CASSRGQGPYEQYF.

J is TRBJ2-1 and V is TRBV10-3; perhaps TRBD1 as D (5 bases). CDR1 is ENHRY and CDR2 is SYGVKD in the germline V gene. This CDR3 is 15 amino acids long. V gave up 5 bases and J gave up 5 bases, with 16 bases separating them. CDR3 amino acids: CAISTLGGANNEQFF. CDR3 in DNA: TGTGCCATCAGTACCTTAGGTGGGGCGAACAATGAGCAGTTCTTC.

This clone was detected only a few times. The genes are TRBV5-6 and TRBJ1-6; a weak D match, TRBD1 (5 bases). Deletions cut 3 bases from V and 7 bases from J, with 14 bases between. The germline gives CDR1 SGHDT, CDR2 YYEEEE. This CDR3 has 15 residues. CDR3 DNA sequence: TGTGCCAGCAGCTACCCAGGGAAGGCCAATTCACCCCTCCACTTT. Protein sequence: CASSYPGKANSPLHF. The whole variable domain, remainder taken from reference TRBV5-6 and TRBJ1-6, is DAGVTQSPTHLIKTRGQQVTLRCSPKSGHDTVSWYQQALGQGPQFIFQYYEEEERQRGNFPDRFSGHQFPNYSSELNVNALLLGDSALYLCASSYPGKANSPLHFGNGTRLTVT.

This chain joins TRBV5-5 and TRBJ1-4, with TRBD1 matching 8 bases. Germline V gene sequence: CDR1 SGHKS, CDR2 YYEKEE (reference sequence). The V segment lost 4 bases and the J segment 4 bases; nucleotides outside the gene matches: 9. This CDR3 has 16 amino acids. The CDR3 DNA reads TGTGCCAGCAGCACTCCCCCCGGACAGGGTAATGAAAAACTGTTTTTT. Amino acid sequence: CASSTPPGQGNEKLFF.

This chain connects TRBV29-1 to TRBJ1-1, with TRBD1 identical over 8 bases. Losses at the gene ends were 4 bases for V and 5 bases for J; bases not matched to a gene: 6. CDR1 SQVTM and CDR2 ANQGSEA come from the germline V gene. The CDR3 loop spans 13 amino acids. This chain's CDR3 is CSVADRGETEAFF. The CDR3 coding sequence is TGCAGCGTTGCAGACAGGGGAGAAACTGAAGCTTTCTTT. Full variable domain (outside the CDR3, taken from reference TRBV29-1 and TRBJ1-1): SAVISQKPSRDICQRGTSLTIQCQVDSQVTMMFWYRQQPGQSLTLIATANQGSEATYESGFVIDKFPISRPNLTFSTLTVSNMSPEDSSIYLCSVADRGETEAFFGQGTRLTVV.

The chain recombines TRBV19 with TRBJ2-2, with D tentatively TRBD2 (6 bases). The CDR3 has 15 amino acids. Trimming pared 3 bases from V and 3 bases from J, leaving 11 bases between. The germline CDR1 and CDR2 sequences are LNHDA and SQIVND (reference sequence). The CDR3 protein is CASSIELADTGELFF. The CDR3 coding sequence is TGTGCCAGTAGTATTGAACTAGCCGACACCGGGGAGCTGTTTTTT.

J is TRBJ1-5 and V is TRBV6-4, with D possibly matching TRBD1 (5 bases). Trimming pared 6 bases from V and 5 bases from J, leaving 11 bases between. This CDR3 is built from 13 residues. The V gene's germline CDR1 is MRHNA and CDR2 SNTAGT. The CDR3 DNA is TGTGCCAGCAGAAGGGGCAAAGATCAGCCCCAGCATTTT. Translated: CASRRGKDQPQHF.

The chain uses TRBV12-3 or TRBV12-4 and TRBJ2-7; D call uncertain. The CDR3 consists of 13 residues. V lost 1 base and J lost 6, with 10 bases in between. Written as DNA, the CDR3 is TGTGCCAGCAGTTTAGGAGAAGTAGCCGAGCAGTACGTC. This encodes CASSLGEVAEQYV.

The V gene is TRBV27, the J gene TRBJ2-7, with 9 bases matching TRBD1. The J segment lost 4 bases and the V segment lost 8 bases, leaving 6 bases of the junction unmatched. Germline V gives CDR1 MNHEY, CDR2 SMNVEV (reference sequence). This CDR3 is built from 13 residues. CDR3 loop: CASVTGGAYEQYV. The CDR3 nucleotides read TGTGCCAGCGTAACAGGGGGCGCTTACGAGCAGTACGTC.

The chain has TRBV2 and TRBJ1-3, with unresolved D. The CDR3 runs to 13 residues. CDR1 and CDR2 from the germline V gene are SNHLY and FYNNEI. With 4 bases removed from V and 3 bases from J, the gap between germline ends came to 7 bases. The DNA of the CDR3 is TGTGCCAGCAGTGGTTTCGGTGGAAACACCATATATTTT. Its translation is CASSGFGGNTIYF.

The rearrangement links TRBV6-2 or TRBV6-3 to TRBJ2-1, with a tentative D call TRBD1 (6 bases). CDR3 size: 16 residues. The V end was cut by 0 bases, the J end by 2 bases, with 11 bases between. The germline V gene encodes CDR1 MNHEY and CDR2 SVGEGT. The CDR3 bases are TGTGCCAGCAGTTACTCGATGGGGGCGGCCTACAATGAGCAGTTCTTC. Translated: CASSYSMGAAYNEQFF.

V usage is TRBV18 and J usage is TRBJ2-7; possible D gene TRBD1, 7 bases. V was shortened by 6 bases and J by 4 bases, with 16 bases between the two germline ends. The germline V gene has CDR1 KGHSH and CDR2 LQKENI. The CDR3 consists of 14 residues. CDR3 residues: CASSREGAGYEQYF. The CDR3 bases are TGTGCCAGCTCTCGAGAGGGGGCGGGATACGAGCAGTACTTC.

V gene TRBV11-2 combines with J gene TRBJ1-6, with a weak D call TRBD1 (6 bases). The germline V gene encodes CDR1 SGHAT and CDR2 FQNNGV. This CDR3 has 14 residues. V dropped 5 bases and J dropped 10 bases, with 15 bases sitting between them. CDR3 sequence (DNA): TGTGCCAGCAGCGTACAGGGTATTCGCTCACCCCTCCACTTT. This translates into CASSVQGIRSPLHF.

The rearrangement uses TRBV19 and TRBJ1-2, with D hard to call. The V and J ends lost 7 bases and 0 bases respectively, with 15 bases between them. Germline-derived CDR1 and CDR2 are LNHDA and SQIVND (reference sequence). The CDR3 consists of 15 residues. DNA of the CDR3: TGTGCCAGTAAATCCCGAGCAGGTCCTAACTATGGCTACACCTTC. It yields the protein CASKSRAGPNYGYTF.

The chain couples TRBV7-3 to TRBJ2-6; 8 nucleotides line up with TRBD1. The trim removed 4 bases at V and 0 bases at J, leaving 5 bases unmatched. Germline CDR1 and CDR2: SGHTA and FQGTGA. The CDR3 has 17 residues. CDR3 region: CASSSGQGGSGANVLTF. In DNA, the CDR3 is TGTGCCAGCAGCTCCGGACAGGGAGGCTCTGGGGCCAACGTCCTGACTTTC.

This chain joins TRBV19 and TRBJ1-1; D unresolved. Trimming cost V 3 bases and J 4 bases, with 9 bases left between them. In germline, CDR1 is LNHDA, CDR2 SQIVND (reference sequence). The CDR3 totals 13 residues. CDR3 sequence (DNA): TGTGCCAGTAGTATTGCTGGGCCCACTGAAGCTTTCTTT. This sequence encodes CASSIAGPTEAFF.

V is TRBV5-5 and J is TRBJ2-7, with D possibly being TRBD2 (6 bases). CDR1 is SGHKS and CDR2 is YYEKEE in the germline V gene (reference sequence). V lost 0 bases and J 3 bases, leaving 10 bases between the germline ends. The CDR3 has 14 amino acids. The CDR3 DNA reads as TGTGCCAGCAGCTTGGAACTAGCTCGCTACGAGCAGTACGTC. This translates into CASSLELARYEQYV.

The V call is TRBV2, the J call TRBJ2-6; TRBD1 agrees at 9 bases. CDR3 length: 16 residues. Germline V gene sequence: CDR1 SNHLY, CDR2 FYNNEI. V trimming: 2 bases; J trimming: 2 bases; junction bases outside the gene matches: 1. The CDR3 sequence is CASSETGGTGANVLTF. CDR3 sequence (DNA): TGTGCCAGCAGTGAAACAGGGGGCACTGGGGCCAACGTCCTGACTTTC.

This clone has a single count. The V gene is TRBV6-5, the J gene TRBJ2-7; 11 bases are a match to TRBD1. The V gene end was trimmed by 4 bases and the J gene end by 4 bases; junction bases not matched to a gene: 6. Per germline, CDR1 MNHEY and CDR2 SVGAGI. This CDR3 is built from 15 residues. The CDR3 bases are TGTGCCAGCAGTTTCGCCGGGACAGGGGGTTACGAGCAGTACTTC. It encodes CASSFAGTGGYEQYF.

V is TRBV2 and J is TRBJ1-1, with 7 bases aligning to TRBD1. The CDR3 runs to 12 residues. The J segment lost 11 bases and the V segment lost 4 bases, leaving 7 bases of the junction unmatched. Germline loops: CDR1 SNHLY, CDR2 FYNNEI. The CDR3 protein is CASSVIGGWAFF. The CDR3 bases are TGTGCCAGCAGTGTGATAGGGGGCTGGGCTTTCTTT.

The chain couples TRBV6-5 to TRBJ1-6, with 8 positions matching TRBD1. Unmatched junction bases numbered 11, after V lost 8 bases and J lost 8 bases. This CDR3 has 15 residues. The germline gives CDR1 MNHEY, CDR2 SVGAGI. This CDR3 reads CASSPGQVVDSPLHF. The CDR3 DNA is TGTGCCAGCTCCCCGGGACAGGTTGTGGATTCACCCCTCCACTTT.

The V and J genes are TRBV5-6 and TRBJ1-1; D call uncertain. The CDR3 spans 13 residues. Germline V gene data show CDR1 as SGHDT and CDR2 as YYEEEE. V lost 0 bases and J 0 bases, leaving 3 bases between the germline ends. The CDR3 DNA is TGTGCCAGCAGCTTGGGTATGAACACTGAAGCTTTCTTT. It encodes CASSLGMNTEAFF. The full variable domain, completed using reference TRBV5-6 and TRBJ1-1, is DAGVTQSPTHLIKTRGQQVTLRCSPKSGHDTVSWYQQALGQGPQFIFQYYEEEERQRGNFPDRFSGHQFPNYSSELNVNALLLGDSALYLCASSLGMNTEAFFGQGTRLTVV.

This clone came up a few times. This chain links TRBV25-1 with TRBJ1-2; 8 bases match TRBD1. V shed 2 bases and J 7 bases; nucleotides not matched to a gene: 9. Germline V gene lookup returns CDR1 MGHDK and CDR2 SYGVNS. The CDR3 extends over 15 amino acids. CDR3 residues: CASSEIWGTGGGYTF. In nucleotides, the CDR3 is TGTGCCAGCAGTGAAATCTGGGGAACAGGGGGTGGCTACACCTTC.

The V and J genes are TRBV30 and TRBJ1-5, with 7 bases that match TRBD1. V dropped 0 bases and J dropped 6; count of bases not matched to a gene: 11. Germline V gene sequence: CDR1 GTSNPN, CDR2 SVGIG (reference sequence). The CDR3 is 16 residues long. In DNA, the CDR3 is TGTGCCTGGAGTGTAGGGTACAGGGGCAGCGGTCAGCCCCAGCATTTT. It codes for CAWSVGYRGSGQPQHF.

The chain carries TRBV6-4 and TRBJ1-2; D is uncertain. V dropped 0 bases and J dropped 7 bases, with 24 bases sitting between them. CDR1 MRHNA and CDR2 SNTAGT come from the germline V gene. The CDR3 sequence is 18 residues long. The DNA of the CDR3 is TGTGCCAGCAGTGACTCGACTAATGACCCGAACCTAGGCAGTGGCTACACCTTC. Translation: CASSDSTNDPNLGSGYTF.

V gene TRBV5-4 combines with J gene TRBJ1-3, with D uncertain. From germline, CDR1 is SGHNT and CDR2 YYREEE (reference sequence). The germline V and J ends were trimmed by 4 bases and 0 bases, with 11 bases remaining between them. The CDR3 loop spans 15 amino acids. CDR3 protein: CASSPGLNSGNTIYF. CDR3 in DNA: TGTGCCAGCAGCCCCGGACTAAACTCTGGAAACACCATATATTTT.

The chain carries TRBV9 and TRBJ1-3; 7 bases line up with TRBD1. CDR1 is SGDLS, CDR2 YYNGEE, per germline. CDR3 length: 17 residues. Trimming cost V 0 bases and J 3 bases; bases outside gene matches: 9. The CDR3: CASSVDVTGLRGNTIYF. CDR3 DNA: TGTGCCAGCAGCGTAGATGTGACAGGGCTGCGTGGAAACACCATATATTTT.